This T cell receptor beta chain emerged from a study of control samples from healthy donors and cancer patients. The protocol was immunoSEQ multiplex PCR, while the TCRdb copy is restricted to in-frame clones and leaves out a portion. The sample has 130,000 or so clones, around 94% seen once. The CDR3 is 15 residues long. V lost 2 bases and J 0 bases, leaving 8 bases between the germline ends. The V gene's germline CDR1 is WSHSY and CDR2 SAAADI. The clonotype was recovered from a man aged 55 to 70 with colorectal cancer. The V and J genes are TRBV10-2 and TRBJ1-3, with D perhaps matching TRBD1 (5 bases). What was sequenced was PBMCs. In DNA, the CDR3 is TGCGCCAGCAGTGAGGGGGGTGACTCTGGAAACACCATATATTTT. This codes for CASSEGGDSGNTIYF.